This entry describes one T cell receptor (beta chain). What it binds is unknown. This specimen comes from a study of cytomegalovirus exposure and HLA in healthy donors. About the study: An earlier analysis identified under 130 million unique TCR beta sequences in about 179 million T cells. Study-level points and caveats: Most TCR sequences were seen very rarely across donors, but some public TCRs occurred in many.

The PCR used 60 Vbeta and 13 Jbeta primers. Using immunoSEQ multiplex PCR, the repertoire was profiled, and TCRdb retains in-frame clones only, with some absent. The data hold about 130,000 clones, with roughly 85% observed a single time. This TCR derives from a woman between 35 and 50 years old in good health and CMV-seropositive. The sample consisted of PBMCs.

The CDR3 bases are TGTGCCTGGAGTGAAGTCGGGGTCGAGCAGTACTTC. Amino acid sequence: CAWSEVGVEQYF. The genes are TRBV30 and TRBJ2-5; D may be TRBD2 (5 bases). The J call could be wrong; TRBJ2-7 is a better fit for the DNA end. The V gene's germline CDR1 is GTSNPN and CDR2 SVGIG (reference sequence). This CDR3 contains 12 residues.